In this sample, the clone carrying this TCR beta chain turned up a few times. The sample comes from a study of CD8 T cells in ankylosing spondylitis. Germline V gene data show CDR1 as DFQATT and CDR2 as SNEGSKA (reference sequence). J was trimmed by 2 bases and V by 0 bases; bases with no gene match: 6. CDR3 length equals 17 residues. Using its own MiXCR run on the 5' RACE reads, TCRdb lists one record per CDR3 protein. Of a few hundred thousand distinct CDR3 sequences in the sample, roughly a quarter were seen once. V is TRBV20-1 and J is TRBJ2-2; 10 nucleotides match TRBD1. The source of this sequence is a male donor with ankylosing spondylitis or in good health (not recorded which). Material for sequencing was blood, either unsorted or a sorted T cell fraction (not recorded which). The CDR3 DNA follows: TGCAGTGCTAGAGATCTCCGGACAGGGGGAAACACCGGGGAGCTGTTTTTT. Translated, it gives CSARDLRTGGNTGELFF.